Shown below are 30 T cell receptor beta chains from a single sample sequenced in a study of post-analysis software for immune sequencing data. Antigen specificity for these receptors is unknown. Findings and limits, study-wide: There were a few TRBV segments more frequent in patients than controls, and TRBV5-6, TRBV5-1 and TRBV20-1 were among them.

Researchers reported that TCR beta cDNA libraries carried unique molecular identifiers. TCRdb re-called the PCR reads through MiXCR, storing one row per CDR3 protein. The sample contains fewer than 850,000 distinct CDR3 sequences, around 27% of which appear only once. Sequencing was performed on blood. These receptor sequences come from a girl aged 5-17 years with multiple sclerosis.

Only a few counts were recorded for this clonotype. This sequence may be a read error, since a much larger clone differs from it by one base. The V gene is TRBV29-1, the J gene TRBJ2-1; no definite D call. This CDR3 comprises 12 residues. Germline loops: CDR1 SQVTM, CDR2 ANQGSEA. Trimming took off 4 bases at V and 7 bases at J, with 11 bases between the two ends. CDR3 sequence (DNA): TGCAGCGTTGGTGTCAGCCGGAATGAGCAGTTCTTC. The encoded protein is CSVGVSRNEQFF.

This clonotype has only a few counts. V usage is TRBV28 and J usage is TRBJ2-7; 8 bases are shared with TRBD1. The CDR3 extends over 14 amino acids. The V gene end was trimmed by 11 bases and the J gene end by 4 bases; junction bases not matched to a gene: 13. Germline V gene data show CDR1 as MDHEN and CDR2 as SYDVKM. The CDR3 region is CAGSRGRLGYEQYF. In DNA form, the CDR3 reads TGTGCCGGATCCAGGGGGCGCCTCGGTTACGAGCAGTACTTC.

This rearrangement joins TRBV20-1 to TRBJ2-3; no clear D gene. The CDR3 consists of 14 residues. Trimming left V 5 bases short and J 4 bases short, with 16 bases between. From germline, CDR1 is DFQATT and CDR2 SNEGSKA (reference sequence). In nucleotides, the CDR3 is TGCAGTGCTTTCGCACCACGTGGACCAGATACGCAGTATTTT. Its protein is CSAFAPRGPDTQYF.

This clonotype was detected only a few times. This chain connects TRBV2 to TRBJ2-7; 12 bases agree with TRBD2. This CDR3 spans 16 amino acids. The trim removed 8 bases at V and 0 bases at J, leaving 8 bases unmatched. Looked up from germline, CDR1 is SNHLY and CDR2 is FYNNEI. The chain's CDR3 is CASGLAGRRSSYEQYF. The CDR3 DNA reads as TGTGCCAGCGGACTAGCGGGAAGAAGAAGCTCCTACGAGCAGTACTTC.

As regards this clonotype: The conserved phenylalanine or tryptophan is not found at the CDR3 terminus, so this likely reflects a read error. The chain recombines TRBV14 with TRBJ2-7; 9 bases map to TRBD1. The DNA end favors TRBJ2-5, so the J call may be wrong. CDR3 length: 15 amino acids. Germline CDR1 SGHDN, CDR2 FVKESK. The CDR3 loop is CASSRDRVVMETQYC. CDR3 nucleotide sequence: TGTGCCAGCAGCCGGGACAGGGTCGTCATGGAGACCCAGTACTGC.

J is TRBJ2-7 and V is TRBV20-1; D remains unclear. The CDR3 has 13 amino acids. CDR1 DFQATT and CDR2 SNEGSKA come from the germline V gene (reference sequence). Deletions cut 3 bases from V and 7 bases from J, with 16 bases between. In DNA form, the CDR3 reads TGCAGTGCTAGTTTGGCAGACCCCCGAGAGCAGTACTTC. Its protein is CSASLADPREQYF.

There are a few counts of this clonotype. J is TRBJ1-1 and V is TRBV18; the match to TRBD1 covers 7 bases. The CDR3 loop spans 13 amino acids. J was trimmed by 3 bases and V by 2 bases; bases with no gene match: 0. The germline V gene encodes CDR1 KGHSH and CDR2 LQKENI. The CDR3 DNA sequence: TGTGCCAGCTCACCAGGACAGGACACTGAAGCTTTCTTT. Translation: CASSPGQDTEAFF.

As for this clonotype: The junction differs from germline at one of its ends, possibly a read error. The rearrangement uses TRBV4-1 and TRBJ2-3; 10 bases are shared with TRBD2. Germline V gives CDR1 MGHRA, CDR2 YSYEKL. The CDR3 has 17 residues. The CDR3 nucleotides read TGCGCCAACAGCCAAGATATGTGGGGACTAGCGTCAAATACGCAGTATTTT. Its translation: CANSQDMWGLASNTQYF.

The table lists this clonotype with a few counts. This sequence joins TRBV6-1 and TRBJ1-2; the match to TRBD1 covers 12 bases. CDR1 MNHNS and CDR2 SASEGT come from the germline V gene. Germline trimming cut 8 bases from V and 6 bases from J; bases unmatched to any gene: 7. The CDR3 is 14 amino acids. For the CDR3, the DNA is TGTGCCAGCGGGACAGGGGGCTTGTTCGATGGCTACACCTTC. Amino acid sequence: CASGTGGLFDGYTF.

This clonotype was counted between two and nine times. The chain is built from TRBV12-3 or TRBV12-4 and TRBJ2-1; 10 bases line up with TRBD2. CDR3 length: 15 residues. The trim removed 5 bases at V and 9 bases at J, leaving 10 bases unmatched. The CDR3 region has the DNA TGTGCCAGCAGTCCCCCGGCTAGCGGGAGTCCTGAGCAGTTCTTC. Translation: CASSPPASGSPEQFF.

This chain links TRBV11-2 with TRBJ2-1, with 10 bases fitting TRBD1. This CDR3 has 16 amino acids. V lost 5 bases, J lost 7 bases, and 11 bases stayed unmatched. Germline V gene sequence: CDR1 SGHAT, CDR2 FQNNGV. CDR3 sequence: CASSHLRDRGRNEQFF. The CDR3 nucleotides are TGTGCCAGCAGCCACTTACGGGACAGGGGAAGGAATGAGCAGTTCTTC.

The chain recombines TRBV25-1 with TRBJ2-7; a possible D gene is TRBD1 (5 bases). The CDR3 runs 14 residues. Germline CDR1 is MGHDK and CDR2 is SYGVNS. V shed 5 bases and J shed 0 bases, with 11 bases lying between them. CDR3 nucleotide sequence: TGTGCCAGCAGTTTCGGCAGGGCCTCCTACGAGCAGTACTTC. It specifies CASSFGRASYEQYF.

This clonotype was seen many times. The CDR3 coding sequence is TGTGCCAGCAGCCCGGGACGGCCGTTCTACGAGCAGTACTTC. This sequence encodes CASSPGRPFYEQYF. The chain carries TRBV7-9 and TRBJ2-7; possibly TRBD1 or TRBD2 for D (5 bases each). The CDR3 has 14 residues. Deletions cut 5 bases from V and 3 bases from J, with 14 bases between. The germline V gene has CDR1 SEHNR and CDR2 FQNEAQ (reference sequence).

J is TRBJ1-2 and V is TRBV20-1, with D tentatively TRBD1 (6 bases). Germline V gene sequence: CDR1 DFQATT, CDR2 SNEGSKA (reference sequence). The CDR3 consists of 14 residues. V shed 4 bases and J shed 0 bases, with 12 bases lying between them. As DNA, the CDR3 is TGCAGTGCTACGGGACACCCAGCTAACTATGGCTACACCTTC. It translates to CSATGHPANYGYTF.

Note on this clonotype: At one end, the junction sequence differs from germline, possibly due to a read error. The gene calls are TRBV28 and TRBJ2-1; D possibly corresponds to TRBD1 (5 bases). Germline assignment: CDR1 MDHEN and CDR2 SYDVKM. The CDR3 spans 15 residues. Written as DNA, the CDR3 is TGTGCCGGCAGTTTAACAGGACGACTTTCCCACGAGCAGTTCTTC. Its translation: CAGSLTGRLSHEQFF.

This clonotype was seen more than once but under ten times. The chain joins TRBV25-1 to TRBJ2-3; the D is unclear. CDR1 and CDR2 (germline): MGHDK, SYGVNS. V was pared by 2 bases and J by 2 bases, with 8 bases between. This CDR3 comprises 14 residues. CDR3: CASSEAADTDTQYF. CDR3 in DNA: TGTGCCAGCAGTGAAGCGGCAGACACAGATACGCAGTATTTT.

This chain uses TRBV20-1 with TRBJ1-1, with D hard to call. V lost 8 bases and J 2 bases, leaving 15 bases between the germline ends. Germline CDR1 DFQATT, CDR2 SNEGSKA (reference sequence). The CDR3 runs to 13 residues. The CDR3 spells CSSPELENTEAFF. The CDR3 DNA is TGCAGTAGCCCGGAACTGGAAAACACTGAAGCTTTCTTT.

The chain employs TRBV4-1 and TRBJ1-2; D unclear. V gave up 0 bases and J gave up 8 bases, with 10 bases separating them. The CDR3 loop spans 13 amino acids. The V gene's germline CDR1 is MGHRA and CDR2 YSYEKL. As DNA, the CDR3 is TGCGCCAGCAGCCAAGATTTTGCACGCGGCTACACCTTC. Amino acids: CASSQDFARGYTF.

At least ten counts were recorded for this clonotype. The chain carries TRBV7-2 and TRBJ2-3; the match to TRBD2 covers 13 bases. The CDR3 consists of 16 residues. J lost 7 bases, V lost 5 bases, and 9 bases had no gene match. Per the germline V gene, CDR1 is SGHTA and CDR2 is FQGNSA. The CDR3 DNA follows: TGTGCCAGCAGCCTCGCCGTAGGGACTAGCGGGAATACGCAGTATTTT. It is translated as CASSLAVGTSGNTQYF.

This clonotype was recorded a few times. The CDR3 bases are TGCAGTGCTAGAGCCGACAGTTCTTCCTACGAGCAGTACTTC. Translation: CSARADSSSYEQYF. V and J are TRBV20-1 and TRBJ2-7, with D tentatively TRBD1 (5 bases). V lost 1 base to trimming and J lost 1 base, with 11 bases between them. Germline V gene data show CDR1 as DFQATT and CDR2 as SNEGSKA (reference sequence). The CDR3 length is 14 residues.

This clonotype was seen ten or more times. The gene calls are TRBV29-1 and TRBJ2-1; the D gene is possibly TRBD1 (6 bases). This CDR3 has 12 amino acids. Germline CDR1 SQVTM, CDR2 ANQGSEA. V shed 7 bases and J shed 9 bases, with 16 bases lying between them. The CDR3 region has the DNA TGCAGCGCTGCACAGGGCTTGTCTGAGCAGTTCTTC. This codes for CSAAQGLSEQFF.

V gene TRBV7-7 combines with J gene TRBJ2-1, with a tentative D call TRBD2 (7 bases). Trimming stripped 3 bases from V and 6 bases from J, with 18 bases between. Germline V gene lookup returns CDR1 SSHAT and CDR2 FNYEAQ (reference sequence). This CDR3 has 16 residues. The CDR3 sequence is CASSLGAGVSSNEQFF. In nucleotides, the CDR3 is TGTGCCAGCAGCTTGGGGGCGGGAGTTTCGTCCAATGAGCAGTTCTTC.

The CDR3 here is CSARDYYGTGAQNIQYF. The CDR3 coding sequence is TGCAGTGCTAGAGATTATTACGGGACAGGGGCCCAAAACATTCAGTACTTC. The V call is TRBV20-1, the J call TRBJ2-4, with 10 bases aligning to TRBD1. This CDR3 region has 17 residues. J gave up 5 bases and V 0 bases, and 10 bases lay outside the gene matches. CDR1 and CDR2 (germline): DFQATT, SNEGSKA (reference sequence).

Here the CDR3 DNA reads TGTGCCAGCATCCCCGGGACGCTCTCCTACGAGCAGTACTTC. It translates to CASIPGTLSYEQYF. The chain is built from TRBV6-2 or TRBV6-3 and TRBJ2-7; D is possibly TRBD1 or TRBD2 (5 bases each). Germline V CDR1 and CDR2: MNHEY, SVGEGT. The CDR3 has 14 residues. The ends were cut back, 7 bases at V and 0 bases at J, with 13 bases in the middle.

The genes are TRBV12-5 and TRBJ2-2; D not certain. Germline V CDR1 and CDR2: LGHNT, FRNRAP. The V end lost 0 bases, the J end lost 2 bases, and 4 bases lay between the germline ends. This CDR3 is built from 14 residues. CDR3 region: CASGLVTNTGELFF. The CDR3 DNA reads as TGTGCTAGTGGTTTGGTAACCAACACCGGGGAGCTGTTTTTT.

The V and J genes are TRBV4-1 and TRBJ1-4; D not certain. The length of the CDR3 is 15 residues. Germline V gives CDR1 MGHRA, CDR2 YSYEKL. V was cut by 4 bases and J by 4 bases, with 13 bases left in between. For the CDR3, the DNA is TGCGCCAGCAGCCCCCGGTTCCGGGATAATGAAAAACTGTTTTTT. Its protein product is CASSPRFRDNEKLFF.

Only a few counts were recorded for this clonotype. The chain is built from TRBV28 and TRBJ2-5; TRBD1 matches at 11 bases. CDR1 and CDR2 (germline): MDHEN, SYDVKM. The CDR3 sequence is 15 residues long. V dropped 5 bases and J dropped 4; count of bases not matched to a gene: 6. In nucleotides, the CDR3 is TGTGCCAGCAGTCGCCGGGACAGGGGGGCAGAGACCCAGTACTTC. It is translated as CASSRRDRGAETQYF.

The V and J genes are TRBV25-1 and TRBJ2-1; D is uncertain. Trimming left V 2 bases short and J 4 bases short, with 6 bases between. Germline CDR1 is MGHDK and CDR2 is SYGVNS. The CDR3 has 13 residues. CDR3 amino acids: CASSEDGYNEQFF. The CDR3 coding sequence is TGTGCCAGCAGTGAAGACGGATACAATGAGCAGTTCTTC.

V usage is TRBV5-6 and J usage is TRBJ1-1; a weak D match, TRBD1 (6 bases). V gave up 0 bases and J gave up 11 bases, with 14 bases separating them. This CDR3 is built from 13 residues. CDR1 and CDR2 from the germline V gene are SGHDT and YYEEEE. CDR3 region: CASSLDRDRRAFF. CDR3 DNA: TGTGCCAGCAGCTTGGACAGGGATCGTCGCGCTTTCTTT.

V usage is TRBV20-1 and J usage is TRBJ2-5, with 9 bases matching TRBD2. The DNA matches TRBJ2-7 better at its end, which makes the J call doubtful. Germline V lookup: CDR1 DFQATT, CDR2 SNEGSKA (reference sequence). The CDR3 loop spans 15 amino acids. Here the CDR3 reads CSARDSLAGLYEQYF. The CDR3 nucleotides are TGCAGTGCTAGAGACTCCCTAGCGGGATTGTACGAGCAGTACTTC.